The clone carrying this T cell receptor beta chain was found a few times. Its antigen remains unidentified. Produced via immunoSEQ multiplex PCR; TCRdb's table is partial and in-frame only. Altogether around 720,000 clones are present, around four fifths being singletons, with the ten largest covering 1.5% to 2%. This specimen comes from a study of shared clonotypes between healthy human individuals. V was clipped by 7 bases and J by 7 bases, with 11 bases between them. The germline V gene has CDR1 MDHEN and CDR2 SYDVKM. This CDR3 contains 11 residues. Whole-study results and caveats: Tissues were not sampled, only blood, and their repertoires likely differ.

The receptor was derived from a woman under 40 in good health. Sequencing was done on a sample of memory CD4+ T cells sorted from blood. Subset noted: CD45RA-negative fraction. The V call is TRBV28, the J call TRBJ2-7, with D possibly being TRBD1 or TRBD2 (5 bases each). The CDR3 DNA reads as TGTGCCAGCAAGGGACCAGGAGAGCAGTACTTC. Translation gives CASKGPGEQYF.